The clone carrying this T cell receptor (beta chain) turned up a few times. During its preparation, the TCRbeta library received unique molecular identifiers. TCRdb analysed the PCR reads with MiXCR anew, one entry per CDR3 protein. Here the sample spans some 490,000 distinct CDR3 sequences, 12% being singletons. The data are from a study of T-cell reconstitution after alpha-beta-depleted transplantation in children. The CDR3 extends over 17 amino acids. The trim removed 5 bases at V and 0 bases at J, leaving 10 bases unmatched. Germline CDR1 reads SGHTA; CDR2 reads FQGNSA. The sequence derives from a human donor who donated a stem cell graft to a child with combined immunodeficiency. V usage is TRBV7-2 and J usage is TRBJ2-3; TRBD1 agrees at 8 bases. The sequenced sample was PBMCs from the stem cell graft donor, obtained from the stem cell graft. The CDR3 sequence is CASSVSTGGPSTDTQYF. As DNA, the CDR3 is TGTGCCAGCAGCGTATCCACAGGGGGGCCTAGCACAGATACGCAGTATTTT.